The 11 T cell receptor beta chains listed next were all sequenced from one sample in a study of cytomegalovirus exposure and HLA in healthy donors. A multiplex PCR was run with 60 Vbeta primers and 13 Jbeta primers. Data came from immunoSEQ multiplex PCR; TCRdb stores just in-frame clones and leaves some out. The sample includes some 150,000 clones, roughly 80% seen only once; the top ten take around 3.5%. The specimen sequenced was PBMCs. The source is a man younger than 45 in good health and CMV-seropositive.

This sequence joins TRBV27 and TRBJ1-5; weak D call: TRBD1 (6 bases). Trimming pared 5 bases from V and 2 bases from J, leaving 19 bases between. Germline V gene sequence: CDR1 MNHEY, CDR2 SMNVEV (reference sequence). CDR3 size: 17 residues. The CDR3 DNA sequence: TGTGCCAGCAGTCCGCTTTCGGGGAGGGGGGGCAATCAGCCCCAGCATTTT. Translated: CASSPLSGRGGNQPQHF.

The chain uses TRBV4-2 and TRBJ2-2, with 15 bases matching TRBD2. CDR3 size: 18 residues. Trimming removed 5 bases from V and 6 bases from J; junction bases left unmatched: 10. The V gene's germline CDR1 is LGHNA and CDR2 YNFKEQ. CDR3 region: CASSDGTSGGRIAGELFF. In DNA, the CDR3 is TGTGCCAGCAGCGACGGGACTAGCGGGGGGCGTATCGCCGGGGAGCTGTTTTTT.

The V and J genes are TRBV7-3 and TRBJ2-2; D perhaps matches TRBD2 (6 bases). The germline gives CDR1 SGHTA, CDR2 FQGTGA. Deletions cut 5 bases from V and 11 bases from J, with 21 bases between. CDR3 length: 15 amino acids. The CDR3 here is CASSAPGTGKGELFF. The CDR3 DNA sequence: TGTGCCAGCAGCGCCCCCGGGACTGGAAAAGGAGAGCTGTTTTTT.

The V and J genes are TRBV7-2 and TRBJ2-5; D possibly corresponds to TRBD1 (6 bases). Germline loops: CDR1 SGHTA, CDR2 FQGNSA. V was clipped by 5 bases and J by 2 bases, with 21 bases between them. The CDR3 length is 17 residues. For the CDR3, the DNA is TGTGCCAGCAGCCTATCCAGAGGCAGGGGCCAACAAGAGACCCAGTACTTC. Translating it yields CASSLSRGRGQQETQYF. Full variable domain (outside the CDR3, taken from reference TRBV7-2 and TRBJ2-5): GAGVSQSPSNKVTEKGKDVELRCDPISGHTALYWYRQSLGQGLEFLIYFQGNSAPDKSGLPSDRFSAERTGGSVSTLTIQRTQQEDSAVYLCASSLSRGRGQQETQYFGPGTRLLVL.

The CDR3 loop reads CASSRGGDIQYF. CDR3 sequence (DNA): TGTGCCAGCAGCCGAGGGGGAGACATTCAGTACTTC. The chain uses TRBV7-9 and TRBJ2-4; D is possibly TRBD1 (6 bases). Looked up from germline, CDR1 is SEHNR and CDR2 is FQNEAQ (reference sequence). This CDR3 has 12 residues. Between the trimmed V and J ends, which lost 5 bases and 8 bases, there was a span of 10 bases.

Comment on this clone: Other DNA sequences within the sample encode an identical CDR3. This chain uses TRBV5-1 with TRBJ1-1; TRBD1 aligns across 9 bases. J gave up 3 bases and V 4 bases, and 4 bases lay outside the gene matches. The CDR3 is made up of 14 amino acids. Germline lookup yields CDR1 SGHRS and CDR2 YFSETQ. Written as DNA, the CDR3 is TGCGCCAGCAGCCCGGGGACAGGGTACACTGAAGCTTTCTTT. Its protein is CASSPGTGYTEAFF.

The J gene is TRBJ2-2, the V gene TRBV4-1; tentatively, D is TRBD1 (5 bases). The CDR3 contains 16 residues. The germline V and J ends were trimmed by 1 base and 0 bases, with 9 bases remaining between them. Germline V gene sequence: CDR1 MGHRA, CDR2 YSYEKL. The CDR3 sequence is CASSQVAGTNTGELFF. Here the CDR3 DNA reads TGCGCCAGCAGCCAAGTTGCAGGGACGAACACCGGGGAGCTGTTTTTT.

The DNA of the CDR3 is TGCGCCAGCAGCCCGATGGGACAGGGGCTGCACAATGAGCAGTTCTTC. Translating gives CASSPMGQGLHNEQFF. This chain connects TRBV5-1 to TRBJ2-1, with 10 bases that match TRBD1. Germline V gene data show CDR1 as SGHRS and CDR2 as YFSETQ. This CDR3 region has 16 residues. With 4 bases clipped from V and 5 bases from J, the junction kept 9 bases outside the gene matches. Using reference TRBV5-1 and TRBJ2-1 for the parts outside the CDR3, the full variable domain is KAGVTQTPRYLIKTRGQQVTLSCSPISGHRSVSWYQQTPGQGLQFLFEYFSETQRNKGNFPGRFSGRQFSNSRSEMNVSTLELGDSALYLCASSPMGQGLHNEQFFGPGTRLTVL.

The chain couples TRBV18 to TRBJ2-3; 8 bases map to TRBD2. The CDR3 spans 15 residues. Trimming removed 5 bases from V and 4 bases from J; junction bases left unmatched: 8. The V gene's germline CDR1 is KGHSH and CDR2 LQKENI. Here the CDR3 DNA reads TGTGCCAGCTCAATGTTAGCGGGGCCCTCAGATACGCAGTATTTT. It codes for CASSMLAGPSDTQYF.

V is TRBV4-1 and J is TRBJ2-5, with a tentative D call TRBD2 (6 bases). The germline V gene has CDR1 MGHRA and CDR2 YSYEKL. This CDR3 has 16 residues. Trimming took off 0 bases at V and 5 bases at J, with 16 bases between the two ends. Here the CDR3 reads CASSQEGLSGRETQYF. Here the CDR3 DNA reads TGCGCCAGCAGCCAAGAGGGGCTTAGCGGTCGGGAGACCCAGTACTTC.

The rearrangement joins TRBV5-4 to TRBJ2-7, with D tentatively TRBD2 (5 bases). Looked up from germline, CDR1 is SGHNT and CDR2 is YYREEE (reference sequence). The CDR3 extends over 13 amino acids. The ends were cut back, 4 bases at V and 2 bases at J, with 10 bases in the middle. Here the CDR3 reads CASSRTGAYEQYF. DNA of the CDR3: TGTGCCAGCAGCAGAACCGGGGCCTACGAGCAGTACTTC.